These 13 T cell receptor beta chains came from one sample sequenced in a study of regulatory T cells in long-lasting Graves disease (dated by TCRdb to the early 2020s). Library construction relied on multiplex PCR. Instrument used: Illumina HiSeq 4000. CDR3 regions were amplified by Arm-PCR with iRepertoire HTBI primers to construct TCR beta libraries. TCRdb's own reprocessing of the public reads used fastp at Q25 and MiXCR and kept productive beta chains. Each CDR3 protein appears once, grouped with its most common genes and DNA. The sample records hundreds of thousands of distinct CDR3 sequences, 20% to 25% of which are singletons. The ten largest clones take up 7% to 10% of the sample. Interpreted using the paper, the time point label stands for: persistent/refractory GD, antithyroid drugs over 5 years with positive TRAb. RNA was extracted from PBMCs in TRIzol for both TCR sequencing and RNA sequencing.

The sequences come from peripheral blood mononuclear cells (PBMCs), collected when the disease was refractory, from a patient treated with antithyroid drugs. Receptor source: a female donor with Graves disease.

The V call is TRBV5-1, the J call TRBJ1-3, with D possibly being TRBD1 (6 bases). The CDR3 length is 16 residues. V was clipped by 1 base and J by 0 bases, with 11 bases between them. The germline CDR1 and CDR2 sequences are SGHRS and YFSETQ. The CDR3, as DNA: TGCGCCAGCAGCTTGTCAGGGGATTACTCTGGAAACACCATATATTTT. Its translation: CASSLSGDYSGNTIYF.

This clonotype was recorded many times. This chain uses TRBV6-2 or TRBV6-3 with TRBJ1-1; D not resolved. CDR1 MNHEY and CDR2 SVGEGT come from the germline V gene. The V end was cut by 5 bases, the J end by 5 bases, with 18 bases between. The CDR3 has 15 residues. The CDR3 loop reads CASSGGPGEGTEAFF. The DNA for the CDR3 is TGTGCCAGCAGTGGTGGTCCCGGGGAAGGAACTGAAGCTTTCTTT.

The chain has TRBV19 and TRBJ2-2; the match to TRBD2 covers 8 bases. Per germline, CDR1 LNHDA and CDR2 SQIVND (reference sequence). This CDR3 region has 14 residues. The V and J ends lost 10 bases and 4 bases, in that order; junction bases with no gene match: 8. The CDR3 protein is CATQTSVPTGELFF. The CDR3 nucleotides read TGTGCCACGCAGACTAGCGTTCCCACCGGGGAGCTGTTTTTT.

This clonotype was observed a single time. The gene calls are TRBV6-5 and TRBJ2-3; D is uncertain. The CDR3 consists of 15 residues. Trimming removed 0 bases at V and 4 bases at J, with 11 bases between. Germline loops: CDR1 MNHEY, CDR2 SVGAGI. The CDR3 protein is CASSYSFSRADTQYF. The CDR3 nucleotides are TGTGCCAGCAGTTACTCCTTCAGTCGCGCAGATACGCAGTATTTT.

This clonotype was recorded a few times. This chain links TRBV28 with TRBJ2-5, with 7 bases fitting TRBD1. The CDR3 runs to 14 residues. The V gene's germline CDR1 is MDHEN and CDR2 SYDVKM. Trimming cost V 6 bases and J 5 bases; bases outside gene matches: 9. The CDR3 region is CASSRTGRLETQYF. CDR3 in DNA: TGTGCCAGCAGCAGGACAGGACGTCTGGAGACCCAGTACTTC.

This clonotype came up many times. The chain combines TRBV7-3 with TRBJ2-2; D call uncertain. V was clipped by 1 base and J by 4 bases, with 10 bases between them. The germline V gene has CDR1 SGHTA and CDR2 FQGTGA. This CDR3 has 15 residues. CDR3 sequence reads: CASSLNPGGTGELFF. CDR3 sequence (DNA): TGTGCCAGCAGCTTAAACCCAGGCGGCACCGGGGAGCTGTTTTTT.

In DNA form, the CDR3 reads TGCAGTGCTAGAGATCCCCGACAGCCCAATCAGCCCCAGCATTTT. This sequence encodes CSARDPRQPNQPQHF. The rearrangement joins TRBV20-1 to TRBJ1-5, with a weak D call TRBD1 (5 bases). The germline gives CDR1 DFQATT, CDR2 SNEGSKA (reference sequence). Trimming cost V 0 bases and J 3 bases, with 12 bases left between them. This CDR3 is 15 amino acids long.

This clonotype was picked up a small number of times. This chain joins TRBV4-1 and TRBJ2-7, with unresolved D. This CDR3 has 12 amino acids. Between the trimmed V and J ends, which lost 4 bases and 5 bases, there was a span of 9 bases. CDR1 is MGHRA, CDR2 YSYEKL, per germline. The CDR3 loop is CASSRDVNEQYF. CDR3 in DNA: TGCGCCAGCAGCCGAGACGTCAACGAGCAGTACTTC.

The gene calls are TRBV9 and TRBJ2-5, with a weak D call TRBD2 (6 bases). CDR1 and CDR2 from the germline V gene are SGDLS and YYNGEE. This CDR3 region has 16 residues. V shed 0 bases and J shed 5 bases, with 17 bases lying between them. The DNA of the CDR3 is TGTGCCAGCAGCGTAGGGGGACTTCCTTTACGGGAGACCCAGTACTTC. Amino acid sequence: CASSVGGLPLRETQYF. Based on the CDR3 plus reference TRBV9 and TRBJ2-5, the full variable domain is DSGVTQTPKHLITATGQRVTLRCSPRSGDLSVYWYQQSLDQGLQFLIQYYNGEERAKGNILERFSAQQFPDLHSELNLSSLELGDSALYFCASSVGGLPLRETQYFGPGTRLLVL.

This chain links TRBV29-1 with TRBJ2-7; TRBD1 agrees at 11 bases. The CDR3 sequence is 15 residues long. CDR1 is SQVTM, CDR2 ANQGSEA, per germline. V was clipped by 5 bases and J by 3 bases; unmatched bases: 9. The CDR3 nucleotides are TGCAGCGTTCTCGGGGGGGGGACAGGGGGCTACGAGCAGTACTTC. This gives the protein CSVLGGGTGGYEQYF.

V is TRBV13 and J is TRBJ1-1; unclear D gene. The V gene's germline CDR1 is PRHDT and CDR2 FYEKMQ (reference sequence). The germline V and J ends were trimmed by 3 bases and 1 base, with 9 bases remaining between them. This CDR3 has 14 amino acids. The CDR3 here is CASSLGMANTEAFF. As DNA, the CDR3 is TGTGCCAGCAGCTTGGGGATGGCGAACACTGAAGCTTTCTTT.

This clonotype was seen more than once but under ten times. The gene calls are TRBV9 and TRBJ1-1; D remains unclear. The CDR3 extends over 16 amino acids. Trimming cost V 4 bases and J 0 bases, with 16 bases left between them. From germline, CDR1 is SGDLS and CDR2 YYNGEE. For the CDR3, the DNA is TGTGCCAGCAGCCCTGAAGTCGCAGTAATGAACACTGAAGCTTTCTTT. It encodes CASSPEVAVMNTEAFF.

In this sample, this clonotype turned up many times. The V call is TRBV3-1, the J call TRBJ2-7; 8 nucleotides match TRBD2. The CDR3 has 13 residues. Germline V gene sequence: CDR1 LGHDT, CDR2 YNNKEL (reference sequence). Trimming at V came to 4 bases and at J to 5 bases, leaving 4 bases not matched to a gene. The CDR3: CASSRLALNEQYF. CDR3 coding DNA: TGTGCCAGCAGCCGACTAGCGCTGAACGAGCAGTACTTC.